This T cell receptor (beta chain) was found in a study of regulatory T cells in long-lasting Graves disease. Study in general: Newly diagnosed Graves' patients had taken antithyroid drugs under 3 months.

The sample's time point: newly diagnosed GD, antithyroid drugs for less than 3 months. RNA from PBMCs was the source of the TCR library. The ends were cut back, 0 bases at V and 5 bases at J, with 13 bases in the middle. Germline V CDR1 and CDR2: LGHDT, YNNKEL (reference sequence). The CDR3 extends over 15 amino acids. In this sample, this clonotype turned up many times. To make TCR beta libraries, researchers used iRepertoire HTBI primers and Arm-PCR of CDR3 regions. Each CDR3 protein gets one entry after TCRdb re-called the multiplex PCR reads with MiXCR. The sample lists under 250,000 distinct CDR3 sequences; roughly a fifth were seen once. Another study also made use of these data, one on T cells in Graves' hyperthyroidism and ophthalmopathy. In that study: The model made its ophthalmopathy prediction, and onset followed a median about 5.9 months later.

This clonotype originated in a woman in her 30s with Graves disease. The specimen comprised peripheral blood mononuclear cells (PBMCs), sampled at new diagnosis, from a patient treated with antithyroid drugs. V and J are TRBV3-1 and TRBJ1-2; a possible D gene is TRBD1 (5 bases). The CDR3 DNA sequence: TGTGCCAGCAGCCAAGACCCCAGGCAGGGTTATGGCTACACCTTC. Translating it yields CASSQDPRQGYGYTF.